These 2 T cell receptor beta chains were all obtained from the same sample, sequenced in a study of T cell changes during pregnancy in multiple sclerosis. Generated by immunoSEQ multiplex PCR, the TCRdb table keeps only in-frame clones and is missing some. The sample records 40,000 to 60,000 clones, 85% to 95% being singletons. The source was CD8+ T cells from peripheral blood mononuclear cells, collected before pregnancy. The receptors stem from a female donor with multiple sclerosis, enrolled in a pregnancy study.

J is TRBJ2-2 and V is TRBV27, with D unclear. Trimming pared 2 bases from V and 1 base from J, leaving 5 bases between. The germline gives CDR1 MNHEY, CDR2 SMNVEV (reference sequence). The CDR3 sequence is 14 residues long. The CDR3 spells CASSLIQNTGELFF. DNA of the CDR3: TGTGCCAGCAGTTTAATCCAGAACACCGGGGAGCTGTTTTTT.

This sequence joins TRBV27 and TRBJ1-2, with a possible D match to TRBD1 (6 bases). Germline V gene sequence: CDR1 MNHEY, CDR2 SMNVEV (reference sequence). CDR3 length: 15 amino acids. Deletions cut 2 bases from V and 2 bases from J, with 12 bases between. For the CDR3, the DNA is TGTGCCAGCAGTTTAGGGGGCAGTCTCAACTATGGCTACACCTTC. Its translation: CASSLGGSLNYGYTF.